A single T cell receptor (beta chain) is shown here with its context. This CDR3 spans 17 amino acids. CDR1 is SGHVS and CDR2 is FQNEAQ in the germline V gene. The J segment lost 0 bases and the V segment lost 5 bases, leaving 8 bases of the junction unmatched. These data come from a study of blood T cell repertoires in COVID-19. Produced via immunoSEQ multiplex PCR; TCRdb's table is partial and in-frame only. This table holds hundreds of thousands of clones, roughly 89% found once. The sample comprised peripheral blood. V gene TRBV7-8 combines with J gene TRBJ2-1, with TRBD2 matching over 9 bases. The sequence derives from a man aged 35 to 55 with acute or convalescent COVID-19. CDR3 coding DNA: TGTGCCAGCAGCCCGGGACTAGCTGTTAGCTCCTACAATGAGCAGTTCTTC. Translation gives CASSPGLAVSSYNEQFF. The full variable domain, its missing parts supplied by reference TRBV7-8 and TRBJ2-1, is GAGVSQSPRYKVAKRGQDVALRCDPISGHVSLFWYQQALGQGPEFLTYFQNEAQLDKSGLPSDRFFAERPEGSVSTLKIQRTQQEDSAVYLCASSPGLAVSSYNEQFFGPGTRLTVL.